What follows are 17 T cell receptor beta chains derived from one specimen sequenced in a study of blood T cell repertoires in COVID-19. Some clones are missing from TCRdb's copy, which holds only in-frame ones; the method was immunoSEQ multiplex PCR. The table records under 200,000 clones, approximately 81% of them present only once. Sequencing was done on a sample of peripheral blood. Source of these receptors: a woman between 45 and 65 years old with COVID-19, enrolled during active disease.

The chain is built from TRBV28 and TRBJ2-7; tentative D call: TRBD2 (6 bases). With 1 base removed from V and 1 base from J, the gap between germline ends came to 8 bases. Germline assignment: CDR1 MDHEN and CDR2 SYDVKM. The CDR3 covers 14 residues. In DNA, the CDR3 is TGTGCCAGCAGTTTATCTGGGGGGTCCTACGAGCAGTACTTC. It codes for CASSLSGGSYEQYF.

V is TRBV12-3 or TRBV12-4 and J is TRBJ1-4, with D perhaps matching TRBD1 (5 bases). V was cut by 3 bases and J by 5 bases, with 7 bases left in between. The CDR3 runs to 13 residues. The CDR3 DNA reads TGTGCCAGCAGTTTGTGGGGCAATGAAAAACTGTTTTTT. This codes for CASSLWGNEKLFF.

The chain carries TRBV19 and TRBJ2-2; D unresolved. Germline CDR1 reads LNHDA; CDR2 reads SQIVND (reference sequence). CDR3 length: 16 amino acids. Trimming left V 5 bases short and J 0 bases short, with 13 bases between. The CDR3 spells CASSSATSANTGELFF. In DNA, the CDR3 is TGTGCCAGTAGTTCGGCGACGAGCGCGAACACCGGGGAGCTGTTTTTT.

This chain links TRBV12-3 or TRBV12-4 with TRBJ1-3; TRBD1 agrees at 7 bases. This CDR3 contains 13 residues. The V segment lost 6 bases and the J segment 5 bases; nucleotides outside the gene matches: 4. CDR3 loop: CASRGDRRNTIYF. CDR3 in DNA: TGTGCCAGCAGGGGGGACAGAAGAAACACCATATATTTT.

The gene calls are TRBV3-1 (or the pseudogene TRBV3-2) and TRBJ1-1, with TRBD1 as a possible D gene (6 bases). Trimming took off 4 bases at V and 2 bases at J, with 11 bases between the two ends. Germline CDR1 reads LGHDT; CDR2 reads YNNKEL (reference sequence). The CDR3 runs 14 residues. Written as DNA, the CDR3 is TGTGCCAGCAGCCCATGGACAGAAAACACTGAAGCTTTCTTT. Its translation is CASSPWTENTEAFF.

The chain is built from TRBV6-5 and TRBJ1-5, with 10 bases identical to TRBD1. Germline V gene sequence: CDR1 MNHEY, CDR2 SVGAGI. The CDR3 loop spans 15 amino acids. V dropped 6 bases and J dropped 1; count of bases not matched to a gene: 3. For the CDR3, the DNA is TGTGCCAGCAGAAGACAGGGGGCGAGCAATCAGCCCCAGCATTTT. The encoded protein is CASRRQGASNQPQHF.

The chain recombines TRBV21-1 with TRBJ2-5; no check of the table's D call, TRBD1, against the DNA was made. TRBV21-1 is listed as a pseudogene. The CDR3 extends over 15 amino acids. CDR3 sequence (DNA): TGTGCCAGCAGCAATGCGTCACTCCCCTTGGGGCCCCAGTACTTC. Translating gives CASSNASLPLGPQYF.

This clone was counted a single time. This rearrangement joins TRBV19 to TRBJ2-7, with a tentative D call TRBD1 (7 bases). The CDR3 has 16 residues. Looked up from germline, CDR1 is LNHDA and CDR2 is SQIVND (reference sequence). V dropped 0 bases and J dropped 3 bases, with 15 bases sitting between them. CDR3 nucleotides: TGTGCCAGTAGTATAGAGGGCGGGACAGCCTTCTACGAGCAGTACTTC. Its translation: CASSIEGGTAFYEQYF.

The genes are TRBV7-9 and TRBJ1-5, with a possible D match to TRBD1 (5 bases). The CDR3 length is 15 residues. Trimming took 4 bases from V and 3 from J, leaving 13 bases between them. The germline V gene encodes CDR1 SEHNR and CDR2 FQNEAQ (reference sequence). The DNA of the CDR3 is TGTGCCAGCAGCTGGGGGGGAAGCCCCAATCAGCCCCAGCATTTT. Translation gives CASSWGGSPNQPQHF. Filled out from reference TRBV7-9 and TRBJ1-5, the complete variable domain reads DTGVSQNPRHKITKRGQNVTFRCDPISEHNRLYWYRQTLGQGPEFLTYFQNEAQLEKSRLLSDRFSAERPKGSFSTLEIQRTEQGDSAMYLCASSWGGSPNQPQHFGDGTRLSIL.

The rearrangement links TRBV7-2 to TRBJ1-2; no firm D call. Trimming took off 1 base at V and 4 bases at J, with 4 bases between the two ends. The V gene's germline CDR1 is SGHTA and CDR2 FQGNSA. This CDR3 has 12 residues. In DNA, the CDR3 is TGTGCCAGCAGCTTAGATAGCTATGGCTACACCTTC. It specifies CASSLDSYGYTF.

The CDR3 DNA reads TGTGCCACTAGCGAGAGCTCCTACAATGAGCAGTTCTTC. Amino acid sequence: CATSESSYNEQFF. The chain joins TRBV24-1 to TRBJ2-1; maybe TRBD2 (5 bases). Looked up from germline, CDR1 is KGHDR and CDR2 is SFDVKD. The CDR3 sequence is 13 residues long. Trimming stripped 10 bases from V and 0 bases from J, with 9 bases between.

The genes are TRBV28 and TRBJ1-6, with TRBD1 matching 9 bases. This CDR3 contains 16 residues. V shed 2 bases and J 7 bases; nucleotides not matched to a gene: 6. CDR1 and CDR2 from the germline V gene are MDHEN and SYDVKM. The CDR3 here is CASSLVSGQGNSPLHF. The CDR3 DNA sequence: TGTGCCAGCAGTTTAGTATCGGGACAGGGCAATTCACCCCTCCACTTT.

This rearrangement joins TRBV27 to TRBJ1-2; D possibly corresponds to TRBD1 (5 bases). The CDR3 runs to 14 residues. V was clipped by 1 base and J by 2 bases, with 8 bases between them. The germline gives CDR1 MNHEY, CDR2 SMNVEV (reference sequence). CDR3 protein: CASSLYGGNYGYTF. The CDR3 region has the DNA TGTGCCAGCAGTTTATATGGGGGGAACTATGGCTACACCTTC.

V gene TRBV2 combines with J gene TRBJ1-1; no clear D gene. V lost 4 bases and J lost 4, with 4 bases in between. This CDR3 contains 11 residues. CDR1 is SNHLY and CDR2 is FYNNEI in the germline V gene. CDR3 sequence reads: CASSGSTEAFF. CDR3 DNA: TGTGCCAGCAGTGGGAGCACTGAAGCTTTCTTT.

The CDR3 sequence is CASSQDRLVSGLEKLFF. CDR3 in DNA: TGCGCCAGCAGCCAAGATAGATTAGTTTCAGGGCTCGAAAAACTGTTTTTT. The chain has TRBV4-1 and TRBJ1-4, with D perhaps matching TRBD1 (5 bases). Trimming stripped 0 bases from V and 8 bases from J, with 19 bases between. CDR1 is MGHRA and CDR2 is YSYEKL in the germline V gene. The CDR3 consists of 17 residues.

The rearrangement uses TRBV2 and TRBJ1-3, with 8 bases identical to TRBD1. The ends lost 4 bases at V and 2 bases at J; junction bases unmatched: 4. Germline V gene data show CDR1 as SNHLY and CDR2 as FYNNEI. The CDR3 has 15 residues. The CDR3: CASSAPTGAGNTIYF. As DNA, the CDR3 is TGTGCCAGCAGTGCCCCGACAGGGGCTGGAAACACCATATATTTT.

The genes are TRBV5-5 and TRBJ1-2; the match to TRBD1 covers 9 bases. In germline, CDR1 is SGHKS, CDR2 YYEKEE (reference sequence). This CDR3 has 13 amino acids. Trimming at V came to 4 bases and at J to 8 bases, leaving 6 bases not matched to a gene. The CDR3 DNA is TGTGCCAGCAGCCCCCGGACAGGGGAGGGCTACACCTTC. This translates into CASSPRTGEGYTF. Full variable domain (missing parts from reference TRBV5-5 and TRBJ1-2): DAGVTQSPTHLIKTRGQQVTLRCSPISGHKSVSWYQQVLGQGPQFIFQYYEKEERGRGNFPDRFSARQFPNYSSELNVNALLLGDSALYLCASSPRTGEGYTFGSGTRLTVV.